This TCR beta chain was retrieved from a study of vaccination effects on CD4 cells after COVID-19. Notes on the study in general: In healthy vaccinees, only 1 of 255 vaccine-induced clones cross-reacted with common cold coronaviruses.

TCRdb's copy holds only in-frame clones and misses some; the assay was immunoSEQ multiplex PCR. The sample lists 71,000 or so clones, around 72% seen once, with approximately 3.8% in the top ten. ViraFEST expansion of antigen-specific CD4+ T cells with viral peptide pools preceded sequencing. The authors isolated CD4+ T cells after around 10 days of culture. People in the vaccine group had not been infected with SARS-CoV-2 before, and their nucleocapsid antibodies were negative. Cultures of about 2 million PBMC per well contained about 10 IU/ml IL-2 plus 10 ug/ml peptides. About this clone: The antigen remains undetermined.

The specimen comprised CD4+ T cells from PBMCs cultured with HCoV-OC43 spike peptides, sampled before COVID-19 vaccination. This sample's subset: HCoV-OC43 spike overlapping peptide pool stimulation. The TCR sequence derives from a human donor who received a COVID-19 vaccine.

Written as DNA, the CDR3 is TGTGCCAGCAGGGTCCTCACCGGGGAGCTGTTTTTT. It specifies CASRVLTGELFF. This chain uses TRBV12-3 or TRBV12-4 with TRBJ2-2; no firm D call. The V end was cut by 6 bases, the J end by 4 bases, with 6 bases between. The CDR3 has 12 amino acids.